These 2 T cell receptor beta chains were sequenced from one sample in a study of cytomegalovirus exposure and HLA in healthy donors (dated by TCRdb to about 2017). The library was prepared using the immunoSEQ multiplex PCR assay. The multiplex PCR relied on a mix of 60 forward primers for TCR Vbeta segments and 13 reverse primers for TCR Jbeta segments. TCRdb mirrors the immuneACCESS table, restricted to in-frame sequences. Some clones are absent from its copies; in checked studies, under half trace to an unresolved V gene, and the reason for the others is unknown. The table for this sample shows 45,000 to 60,000 clones. Less than 20% of the sample is taken by the ten largest. Input material: PBMCs. These TCRs come from a male donor in good health and CMV-seronegative.

The chain combines TRBV5-1 with TRBJ2-1, with 7 bases matching TRBD1. J was trimmed by 7 bases and V by 1 base; bases with no gene match: 5. The V gene's germline CDR1 is SGHRS and CDR2 YFSETQ. This CDR3 region has 14 residues. The CDR3 here is CASSLFGTENEQFF. The CDR3 nucleotides are TGCGCCAGCAGCTTGTTCGGGACAGAAAATGAGCAGTTCTTC.

In the case of this clone: Different DNA sequences within this sample yield the same CDR3. The chain carries TRBV6-5 and TRBJ2-7; D remains unclear. The CDR3 extends over 14 amino acids. CDR1 is MNHEY and CDR2 is SVGAGI in the germline V gene. V was cut by 5 bases and J by 5 bases, with 16 bases left in between. This CDR3 is CASSTLLQRDEQYF. CDR3 nucleotide sequence: TGTGCCAGCAGTACCCTACTTCAACGGGACGAGCAGTACTTC.